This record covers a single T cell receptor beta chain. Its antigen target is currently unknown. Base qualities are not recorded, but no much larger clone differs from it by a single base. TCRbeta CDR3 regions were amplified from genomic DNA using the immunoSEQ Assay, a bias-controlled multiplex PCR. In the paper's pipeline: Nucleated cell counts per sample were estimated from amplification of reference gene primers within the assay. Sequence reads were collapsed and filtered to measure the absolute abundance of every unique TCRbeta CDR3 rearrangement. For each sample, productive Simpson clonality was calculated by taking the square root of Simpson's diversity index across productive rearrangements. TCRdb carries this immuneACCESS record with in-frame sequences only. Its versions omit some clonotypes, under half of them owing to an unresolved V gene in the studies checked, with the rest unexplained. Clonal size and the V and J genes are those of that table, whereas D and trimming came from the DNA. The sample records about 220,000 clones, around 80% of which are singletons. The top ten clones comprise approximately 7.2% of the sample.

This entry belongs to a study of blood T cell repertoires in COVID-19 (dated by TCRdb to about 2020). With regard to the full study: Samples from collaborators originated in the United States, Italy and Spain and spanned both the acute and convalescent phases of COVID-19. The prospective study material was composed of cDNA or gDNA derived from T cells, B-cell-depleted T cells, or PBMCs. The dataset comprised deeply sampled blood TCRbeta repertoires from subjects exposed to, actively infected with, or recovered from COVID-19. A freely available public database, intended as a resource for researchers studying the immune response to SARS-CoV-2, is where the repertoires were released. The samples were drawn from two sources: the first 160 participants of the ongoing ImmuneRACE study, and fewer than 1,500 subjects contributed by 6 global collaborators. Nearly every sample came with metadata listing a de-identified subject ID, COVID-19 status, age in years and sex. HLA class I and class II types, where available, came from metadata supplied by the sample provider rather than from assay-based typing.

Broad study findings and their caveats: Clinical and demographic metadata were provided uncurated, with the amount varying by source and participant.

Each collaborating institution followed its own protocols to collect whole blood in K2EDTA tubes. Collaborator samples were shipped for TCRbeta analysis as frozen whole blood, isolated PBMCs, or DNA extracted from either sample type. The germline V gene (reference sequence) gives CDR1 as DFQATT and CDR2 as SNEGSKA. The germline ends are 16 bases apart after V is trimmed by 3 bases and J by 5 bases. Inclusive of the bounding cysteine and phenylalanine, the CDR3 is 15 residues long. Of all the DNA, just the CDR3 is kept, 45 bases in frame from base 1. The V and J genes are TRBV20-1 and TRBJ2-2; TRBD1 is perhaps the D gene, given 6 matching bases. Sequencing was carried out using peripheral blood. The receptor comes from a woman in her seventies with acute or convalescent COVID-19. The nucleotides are TGCAGTGCTAGTCCTCAGGGGCTGTGGACCGGGGAGCTGTTTTTT. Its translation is CSASPQGLWTGELFF.